The clone carrying this TCR beta chain appeared a single time. Germline V gene data show CDR1 as SGHAT and CDR2 as FQNNGV. The V segment lost 3 bases and the J segment 7 bases; nucleotides outside the gene matches: 6. The CDR3 length is 14 residues. Measured with immunoSEQ multiplex PCR; TCRdb has only the in-frame clones, and not every one. The table shows about 600,000 clones, with 97% occurring only once. This entry belongs to a study of shared clonotypes between healthy human individuals. This rearrangement joins TRBV11-2 to TRBJ1-5; TRBD1 matches 7 bases. This TCR was recovered from a woman in her 30s in good health. Source material: naive CD4+ T cells sorted from blood. Subset here: CD45RA+ positively selected. The CDR3 sequence is CASSFQGGGQPQHF. The CDR3 DNA is TGTGCCAGCAGCTTCCAGGGGGGAGGACAGCCCCAGCATTTT.